This T cell receptor beta chain was identified during a study of regulatory T cells in long-lasting Graves disease (dated by TCRdb to the early 2020s). Describing the broader study: Newly diagnosed Graves' disease patients had taken antithyroid drugs for less than 3 months. This study used TCR sequencing and RNA sequencing of peripheral blood to compare persistent Graves' disease patients against newly diagnosed Graves' disease patients. The study took place in China and was registered as a clinical trial. A total of 33 samples were covered by TCR sequencing, comprising some 13 persistent and around 20 newly diagnosed Graves' disease patients. What the authors observed across the whole study: As a limitation, the authors acknowledged that the small sample size may reduce accuracy. Persistent Graves' disease patients showed lower TCR Shannon entropy and fewer highly expanded clones than newly diagnosed patients, suggesting clonal expansion. A larger number of public clonotypes was shared among persistent patients (under 3,000) than among newly diagnosed patients (over 850). Preferential use of TRBV28, TRBJ1-2 and TRBJ2-5 was observed in persistent disease, whereas TRBV20-1 and TRBJ2-1 were favored in newly diagnosed disease. Sequencing and analysis were limited to the TCR beta chain. Only peripheral blood was studied, because thyroid tissue, the primary lesion, was inaccessible.

Taken from cysteine to phenylalanine, the CDR3 has 16 residues. Only the CDR3 portion is preserved as DNA: 48 bases, with reading frame beginning at the first base. The germline V gene specifies SGHTA as CDR1 and FQGNSA as CDR2. Trimmed from V: 5 bases; trimmed from J: 10 bases; junction bases lacking a gene match: 11. Turning to this clonotype: Its binding antigen is unknown. Per-base quality was not reported, and no clone a single base away is much larger than it.

What the time point label conveys for this sample: newly diagnosed GD, antithyroid drugs for less than 3 months. For both TCR sequencing and RNA sequencing, RNA was extracted from PBMCs in TRIzol. The diagnosis of Graves' disease followed American Thyroid Association guidelines. Recruitment of patients was carried out at an endocrinology department in Xi'an, China. From each patient, approximately 9 milliliters of peripheral blood was collected into an EDTA anticoagulant tube. PBMCs were isolated by Ficoll Paque Plus density gradient separation without further T cell sorting. An Agilent 2100 Bioanalyzer and agarose gel were used to check RNA quality, while a NanoDrop 2000 measured RNA concentration. Library method: multiplex PCR. The sample was run on an Illumina HiSeq 4000. TCR beta libraries were built with iRepertoire HTBI primers and Arm-PCR amplification of CDR3 regions. Before sequencing, the PCR products went through gel purification. The authors' analysis ran thus. Gene usage analysis of CDR3 amino acid clonotypes used the approximately 62 TRBV and around 14 TRBJ segments found across samples. Filtered high-quality paired reads were merged into contigs using COPE and FqMerger. BLAST was used to align contigs to IMGT TRBV, TRBD and TRBJ reference genes, and CDR3 was defined according to IMGT. Any clonotype with a frequency above 0.1% was counted as a highly expanded clone. Shannon entropy served as the measure of repertoire diversity, while the Gini coefficient captured V-J evenness. Public clonotypes were defined as clonotypes shared by more than one individual. TCRdb passed the public sequencing reads through fastp at Q25 and MiXCR, retaining productive beta sequences. Under each unique CDR3 protein, matching rows form one entry showing the most common genes and DNA. The authors' filters were not applied to this entry. This sample comprises 620,000 or so distinct CDR3 sequences, roughly 15% of them detected only once. The ten biggest clones cover roughly 18% of the sample.

The sample was also reused in another study, on T cells in Graves' hyperthyroidism and ophthalmopathy. That second report states: Graves' hyperthyroidism was defined as stable when no progression to ophthalmopathy occurred over 18 months of follow-up. Hyperthyroidism patients were newly diagnosed, had a disease duration of under 2 months, and were aged 18 to 65 years. The study excluded patients with uncontrolled infections, other autoimmune diseases, pregnancy or lactation. Diagnoses were established on the basis of clinical symptoms, serum thyroxine and TRAb, thyroid ultrasound, and orbital computed tomography. The first round of RT-PCR for the TCR CDR3 was performed with the HTBI primer set and the Qiagen OneStep RT-PCR kit. Most expanded thyroid clonotypes (frequency above 0.001) were also detected in blood, a finding suggesting that blood repertoires may reflect thyroid immune responses. Ophthalmopathy was separated from stable hyperthyroidism by a 13 V-J signature model, with around 90% sensitivity and around 81% specificity obtained in cross-validation and 80%/75% obtained in testing. In validation, the model predicted progression to ophthalmopathy a median of approximately 6.6 months before onset, with over 55% sensitivity and about 72% specificity. To identify TCR V-J signatures that set the groups apart, the researchers used a discovery cohort of 95 to 100 patients, made up of about 44 with Graves' ophthalmopathy and 57 with stable Graves' hyperthyroidism. An independent validation cohort of around 19 hyperthyroidism patients and 17 patients who later progressed to ophthalmopathy tested prospective prediction of ophthalmopathy. For training and testing, the 100 patients in the discovery cohort were randomly divided in a 7:3 ratio. Thyroid tissue and blood T-cell repertoires from about six Graves' hyperthyroidism patients were also compared in the study. Following sampling, methimazole starting at 30 mg daily was given to hyperthyroidism patients, and high-dose intravenous methylprednisolone was given to ophthalmopathy patients. The libraries were constructed in a second round of multiplex PCR and then size-selected and purified. Sequencing of the libraries was done on an Illumina HiSeq2000 using paired-end 100 bp reads. SOAPnuke was used to process the raw data, removing reads that contained adapters or uncalled bases, had a mean Phred below 15, or lacked an exact match to the constant primer or identifier. COPE v1.2.5 was used to merge the high-quality paired reads, and each unique nucleotide sequence was defined as a clonotype. MiTCR v1.1 was used to align clonotypes to the IMGT TRBV, TRBD and TRBJ reference segments. Only V-J combinations with frequency above 0.0001, covering approximately 99% of repertoires, were analysed. A TCS score was defined as the ratio between F50 (clonal expansion) and ExV (chaos), using BLOSUM62-based TCRdist between CDR3 peptides within each V-J. Welch's t-statistics and random forest reduced just over 500 V-J features to roughly 13, which were used in a naive Bayes classifier (R e1071). No statistical method was used to set the sample size in advance, and investigators knew the group allocation. According to the paper, TCR Vbeta CDR3 sequencing was carried out on over 130 peripheral blood samples, which came from fewer than 50 ophthalmopathy, 75 or so hyperthyroidism and some 17 progressor patients.

The receptor was derived from a woman aged 25 to 39 with Graves disease. Donor details come from another sample of the same person, matched by shared clones. The rearranged chain carries TRBV7-2 and TRBJ2-1; the central 13 bases match TRBD2. The sequences come from peripheral blood mononuclear cells (PBMCs), collected at new diagnosis, from a patient treated with antithyroid drugs. The nucleotides are TGTGCCAGCAGCCAAGTCCGACTAGCGGGAGGCCGAGAGCAGTTCTTC. This sequence encodes CASSQVRLAGGREQFF. Outside the CDR3, residues come from the reference TRBV7-2 and TRBJ2-1 proteins, so the full variable domain is: GAGVSQSPSNKVTEKGKDVELRCDPISGHTALYWYRQSLGQGLEFLIYFQGNSAPDKSGLPSDRFSAERTGGSVSTLTIQRTQQEDSAVYLCASSQVRLAGGREQFFGPGTRLTVL.